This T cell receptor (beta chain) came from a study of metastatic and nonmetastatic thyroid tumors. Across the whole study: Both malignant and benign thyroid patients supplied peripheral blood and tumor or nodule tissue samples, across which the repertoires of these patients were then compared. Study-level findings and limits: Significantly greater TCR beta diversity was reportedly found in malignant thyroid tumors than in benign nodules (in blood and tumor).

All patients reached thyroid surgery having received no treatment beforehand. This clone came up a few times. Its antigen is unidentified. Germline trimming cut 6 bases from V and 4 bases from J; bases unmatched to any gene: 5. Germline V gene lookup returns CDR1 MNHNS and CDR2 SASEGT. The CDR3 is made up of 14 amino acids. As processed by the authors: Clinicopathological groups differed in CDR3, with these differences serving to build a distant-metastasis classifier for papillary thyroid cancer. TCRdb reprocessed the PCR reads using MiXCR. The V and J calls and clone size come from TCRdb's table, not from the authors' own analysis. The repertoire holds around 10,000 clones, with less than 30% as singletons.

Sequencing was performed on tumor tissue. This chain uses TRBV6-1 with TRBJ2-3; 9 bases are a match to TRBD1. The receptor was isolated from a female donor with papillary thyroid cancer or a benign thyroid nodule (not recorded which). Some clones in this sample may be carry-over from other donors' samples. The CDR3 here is CASRMGQGADTQYF. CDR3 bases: TGTGCCAGCAGAATGGGACAGGGCGCAGATACGCAGTATTTT.